The 26 T cell receptor beta chains in this list originate from one sample, sequenced in a study of T cell repertoires in cytomegalovirus infection (dated by TCRdb to the late 2010s). Sample treatment or condition, as interpreted from the label and publication: in vitro stimulation with specific CMV peptide epitopes to enrich CMV-specific T cells. Their cognate antigens are unknown. The sequencing machine was an Illumina HiSeq 1500. Clones were called with MiXCR by TCRdb after fastp trimmed the public reads at Q25, and only in-frame beta chains were retained. Every distinct CDR3 protein forms one entry, paired with its most common genes and DNA. The sample records approximately 910,000 distinct CDR3 sequences, around 30% of which are singletons. 11% to 15% of the sample is taken by the ten largest. Material: cultured CD8+ T cells from PBMCs, obtained from culture after CMV antigen stimulation. The receptors derive from a human donor in good health (CMV status not recorded). Some clones in this sample may be carry-over from other donors' samples.

This clonotype was counted many times. The chain links TRBV7-2 to TRBJ2-1, with TRBD1 identical over 8 bases. Germline trimming cut 6 bases from V and 5 bases from J; bases unmatched to any gene: 9. Germline V gene sequence: CDR1 SGHTA, CDR2 FQGNSA. The CDR3 consists of 15 residues. In nucleotides, the CDR3 is TGTGCCAGCAGAATCAGGGGGCCTCCGAACAATGAGCAGTTCTTC. This sequence encodes CASRIRGPPNNEQFF.

The gene calls are TRBV20-1 and TRBJ2-7, with TRBD2 matching over 11 bases. The junction had 6 bases not matched to a gene; V was cut back by 5 bases and J by 3 bases. The CDR3 is 14 amino acids. Germline V gene sequence: CDR1 DFQATT, CDR2 SNEGSKA (reference sequence). The CDR3 is CSAATSGGLYEQYV. In DNA, the CDR3 is TGCAGTGCTGCAACTAGCGGGGGTCTCTACGAGCAGTACGTC.

This sequence joins TRBV20-1 and TRBJ1-6; perhaps TRBD1 as D (6 bases). Trimming removed 1 base at V and 7 bases at J, with 11 bases between. From germline, CDR1 is DFQATT and CDR2 SNEGSKA (reference sequence). This CDR3 is built from 14 residues. CDR3 DNA: TGCAGTGCTAGAGTACAGGGATCGAATTCACCCCTCCACTTT. This translates into CSARVQGSNSPLHF.

Turning to this clonotype: A read error is likely, as this CDR3 ends without the conserved phenylalanine or tryptophan. The CDR3 DNA is TGTGCCAGCAGTCCAAAGACACCTAACTCTGGAAACACCATATATTCT. This sequence encodes CASSPKTPNSGNTIYS. This chain joins TRBV6-5 and TRBJ1-3, with unresolved D. CDR3 length: 16 amino acids. The germline V and J ends were trimmed by 5 bases and 0 bases, with 14 bases remaining between them. The germline V gene has CDR1 MNHEY and CDR2 SVGAGI.

This clonotype was counted ten times or more. V and J are TRBV27 and TRBJ2-1; 9 positions match TRBD2. Germline CDR1 and CDR2: MNHEY and SMNVEV (reference sequence). CDR3 size: 14 residues. V was pared by 6 bases and J by 5 bases, with 5 bases of the junction left unmatched. The CDR3 loop reads CASRVAGDNNEQFF. CDR3 in DNA: TGTGCCAGCAGAGTAGCGGGGGATAACAATGAGCAGTTCTTC.

This clonotype turned up a few times. V is TRBV12-3 or TRBV12-4 and J is TRBJ2-7, with D unclear. The CDR3 has 14 amino acids. V lost 6 bases to trimming and J lost 3 bases, with 15 bases between them. In DNA, the CDR3 is TGTGCCAGCAGCTATAGTGCTGGGGTCTACGAGCAGTACTTC. It translates to CASSYSAGVYEQYF.

J is TRBJ1-6 and V is TRBV12-3 or TRBV12-4, with D unresolved. V gave up 6 bases and J gave up 10 bases, with 13 bases separating them. The CDR3 consists of 13 residues. The CDR3 sequence is CASSLTLGSPLHF. The DNA for the CDR3 is TGTGCCAGCAGCCTCACTCTAGGATCACCCCTCCACTTT.

Of note for this clonotype: Sequence at one end of the junction differs from germline and may be a read error. V usage is TRBV19 and J usage is TRBJ1-1; D gene uncertain. The CDR3 contains 13 residues. Germline V gene sequence: CDR1 LNHDA, CDR2 SQIVND (reference sequence). As DNA, the CDR3 is TGTGCCAGTAGTCTTGGGCTGAACACTGAAGCTCTCTTT. Its translation: CASSLGLNTEALF.

The V call is TRBV4-3, the J call TRBJ1-6; 8 bases are a match to TRBD1. The CDR3 contains 15 residues. V lost 2 bases, J lost 6 bases, and 3 bases stayed unmatched. CDR1 is LGHNA and CDR2 is YSLEER in the germline V gene. DNA of the CDR3: TGCGCCAGCAGCCAAACAGGGGGAGGTAATTCACCCCTCCACTTT. Translating gives CASSQTGGGNSPLHF.

This clonotype was counted only a few times. The CDR3 sequence is CASSLMKSYFDSGELFF. CDR3 bases: TGTGCCAGCAGCTTAATGAAATCTTACTTTGATTCCGGGGAGCTGTTTTTT. V is TRBV11-3 and J is TRBJ2-2; D is uncertain. This CDR3 has 17 residues. CDR1 and CDR2 from the germline V gene are SGHNT and YENEEA. V lost 2 bases and J 6 bases, leaving 19 bases between the germline ends.

This clonotype was recorded a few times. The CDR3 nucleotides are TGTGCCAGCACATACAGGGTATCGGAGACCCAGTACTTC. This translates into CASTYRVSETQYF. The chain combines TRBV6-5 with TRBJ2-5, with a possible D match to TRBD1 (6 bases). From germline, CDR1 is MNHEY and CDR2 SVGAGI. This CDR3 is built from 13 residues. The V end was cut by 7 bases, the J end by 5 bases, with 14 bases between.

Turning to this clonotype: A much larger clone lies one base from this, so it may be a read error. The J gene is TRBJ1-5, the V gene TRBV7-2; no definite D call. Germline assignment: CDR1 SGHTA and CDR2 FQGNSA. The CDR3 extends over 14 amino acids. The CDR3 DNA sequence: TGTGCCAGCAGCTTAGCGCTAGGCGATCAGTCCCAGCATTTT. The encoded protein is CASSLALGDQSQHF.

Concerning this clonotype: The final CDR3 position lacks the conserved phenylalanine or tryptophan, pointing to a likely read error. The rearrangement links TRBV20-1 to TRBJ2-1; the match to TRBD1 covers 10 bases. With V trimmed by 6 bases and J by 6 bases, 11 bases remained unmatched. There are 15 residues in the CDR3. The germline CDR1 and CDR2 sequences are DFQATT and SNEGSKA (reference sequence). CDR3 sequence: CSAEIWTGGRNEQFL. The CDR3 DNA sequence: TGCAGTGCCGAGATCTGGACAGGGGGGCGCAATGAGCAGTTCCTC.

V usage is TRBV12-3 or TRBV12-4 and J usage is TRBJ1-2; D is unresolved. The CDR3 is made up of 15 amino acids. Trimming took 2 bases from V and 1 from J, leaving 11 bases between them. CDR3: CASSLMLSSNYGYTF. In nucleotides, the CDR3 is TGTGCCAGCAGTTTAATGCTTTCCAGTAACTATGGCTACACCTTC.

The V and J genes are TRBV20-1 and TRBJ1-2; D is unresolved. The CDR3 is 15 residues long. Germline CDR1 and CDR2: DFQATT and SNEGSKA (reference sequence). V was shortened by 0 bases and J by 4 bases, with 15 bases between the two germline ends. CDR3 bases: TGCAGTGCTAGAGATCAGAATGTGGACCTCTATGGCTACACCTTC. Protein product: CSARDQNVDLYGYTF.

The rearrangement uses TRBV28 and TRBJ2-1; D gene unclear. Trimming stripped 8 bases from V and 0 bases from J, with 11 bases between. Germline values: CDR1 MDHEN, CDR2 SYDVKM. This CDR3 region has 14 residues. CDR3 in DNA: TGTGCCAGCTGGTCTGGCAGCTCCTACAATGAGCAGTTCTTC. Translated, it gives CASWSGSSYNEQFF.

The chain joins TRBV28 to TRBJ2-2; TRBD1 matches at 8 bases. Germline CDR1 and CDR2: MDHEN and SYDVKM. The CDR3 is 15 amino acids. Germline trimming cut 2 bases from V and 5 bases from J; bases unmatched to any gene: 4. CDR3 amino acids: CASSLVRGRTGELFF. The CDR3 DNA follows: TGTGCCAGCAGTTTAGTCAGGGGGCGAACCGGGGAGCTGTTTTTT.

CDR3 amino acids: CASTAPLGAQGTDTQYF. CDR3 in DNA: TGTGCCAGCACCGCTCCTCTGGGGGCGCAAGGCACAGATACGCAGTATTTT. V and J are TRBV6-2 or TRBV6-3 and TRBJ2-3; a weak D match, TRBD1 (6 bases). Germline V gene sequence: CDR1 MNHEY, CDR2 SVGEGT. Trimming cost V 7 bases and J 1 base, with 21 bases left between them. The CDR3 totals 17 residues.

V usage is TRBV18 and J usage is TRBJ2-7; weak D call: TRBD2 (6 bases). This CDR3 region has 15 residues. The germline V gene has CDR1 KGHSH and CDR2 LQKENI. V lost 1 base, J lost 6 bases, and 16 bases lay in between. The CDR3 is CASSPRLGGVLEQYV. DNA for the CDR3: TGTGCCAGCTCACCACGCTTGGGGGGTGTCCTCGAGCAGTACGTC.

This clonotype was seen only a few times. V usage is TRBV7-6 and J usage is TRBJ2-1; TRBD2 aligns across 7 bases. The germline gives CDR1 SGHVS, CDR2 FNYEAQ. CDR3 length equals 18 residues. Trimming took 2 bases from V and 5 from J; bases not matched to a gene: 15. The CDR3 DNA sequence: TGTGCCAGCAGCTTACCTCCCCCGGGGCTAGCGGCTCACAATGAGCAGTTCTTC. This gives the protein CASSLPPPGLAAHNEQFF.

This clonotype was seen many times. V gene TRBV15 combines with J gene TRBJ1-5; D may be TRBD1 (6 bases). This CDR3 has 17 residues. Deletions cut 2 bases from V and 0 bases from J, with 14 bases between. The germline CDR1 and CDR2 sequences are LNHNV and YYDKDF (reference sequence). In nucleotides, the CDR3 is TGTGCCACCAGCAGAACCCCAGGGGCGTATAGCAATCAGCCCCAGCATTTT. This gives the protein CATSRTPGAYSNQPQHF.

The rearrangement uses TRBV9 and TRBJ2-3; 12 positions match TRBD2. Looked up from germline, CDR1 is SGDLS and CDR2 is YYNGEE. V lost 4 bases to trimming and J lost 6 bases; unmatched junction nucleotides: 9. The CDR3 consists of 16 residues. This CDR3 reads CASSFQRTSGEDTQYF. Written as DNA, the CDR3 is TGTGCCAGCAGCTTCCAGAGGACTAGCGGGGAGGATACGCAGTATTTT.

This rearrangement joins TRBV6-1 to TRBJ2-3; D is possibly TRBD1 or TRBD2 (6 bases each). V dropped 3 bases and J dropped 2 bases, with 33 bases sitting between them. There are 22 residues in the CDR3. Germline V gives CDR1 MNHNS, CDR2 SASEGT. The CDR3 nucleotides are TGTGCCAGCAGTGATCGGATACGTTATTATACCCTCAAGGGGGGCCACACAGATACGCAGTATTTT. Translating gives CASSDRIRYYTLKGGHTDTQYF.

This clonotype was recorded at least ten times. V and J are TRBV7-6 and TRBJ1-1, with TRBD1 identical over 7 bases. CDR3 size: 16 residues. Per germline, CDR1 SGHVS and CDR2 FNYEAQ. J gave up 7 bases and V 5 bases, and 16 bases lay outside the gene matches. In DNA, the CDR3 is TGTGCCAGCAGCGGACACCTACAGGGGCTACCAGGTGAAGCTTTCTTT. It encodes CASSGHLQGLPGEAFF.

CDR3 region: CSARGTDSGNTIYF. CDR3 nucleotides: TGCAGTGCTAGGGGGACAGACTCTGGAAACACCATATATTTT. The gene calls are TRBV20-1 and TRBJ1-3, with 7 bases that match TRBD1. The V and J ends lost 3 bases and 0 bases, in that order; junction bases with no gene match: 2. This CDR3 region has 14 residues. Germline CDR1 is DFQATT and CDR2 is SNEGSKA (reference sequence).

This clonotype was observed a few times. The chain joins TRBV19 to TRBJ2-1, with D unresolved. V lost 6 bases, J lost 12 bases, and 15 bases lay in between. The CDR3 loop spans 12 amino acids. Germline values: CDR1 LNHDA, CDR2 SQIVND (reference sequence). The CDR3 nucleotides read TGTGCCAGTAGCTTCGAAGCGTATGGGCAGTTCTTC. Translation gives CASSFEAYGQFF.